This note documents a single T cell receptor (beta chain) sequence. Antigen: not known. This CDR3 comprises 12 residues. CDR1 SGHDN and CDR2 FVKESK come from the germline V gene. V lost 8 bases and J 4 bases, leaving 11 bases between the germline ends. The study profiled TCR beta VDJ and CDR3 using genomic DNA as template. TCRdb reanalysed the reads using MiXCR and keeps one entry per CDR3 protein. The sample holds 250,000 to 300,000 distinct CDR3 sequences; around three fifths are singletons and the top ten take roughly 8%. The sample is drawn from a study of CD8+CD57+ T cells in acquired aplastic anemia. About the research overall: The mean DNA yield obtained from sorted CD4+ and CD8+ cells came to approximately 3.2 ug.

Points from the study as a whole: The same twenty-nine CD8+ CDR3 sequences occurred in patients and in controls. Any difference that existed in CD8+ Simpson's diversity between patients and controls was not significant.

The gene calls are TRBV14 and TRBJ2-5; TRBD1 is a possible D gene (5 bases). This TCR derives from a human donor with severe aplastic anemia or a healthy control (not recorded which). The sample comprised sorted CD4+, CD8+, or CD8+CD57+ T cells (not recorded which) from PBMCs. CDR3 DNA: TGTGCCAGCTCCAGGGTAATAGAGACCCAGTACTTC. Translating gives CASSRVIETQYF.